The entry below describes one T cell receptor beta chain. The entry originates in a study of blood T cell repertoires in COVID-19. Sequenced by immunoSEQ multiplex PCR; TCRdb stores in-frame clones only, minus some. The sample has around 55,000 clones; around 90% are singletons. This receptor was identified in a man in his forties or fifties with COVID-19, enrolled during active disease. Sequenced material: peripheral blood.

The CDR3 nucleotides read TGTGCCAGCAGCAGCCGACTAGCGGGGGACACAGATACGCAGTATTTT. Protein: CASSSRLAGDTDTQYF. The chain employs TRBV11-2 and TRBJ2-3, with 12 positions matching TRBD2. Trimming at V came to 5 bases and at J to 2 bases, leaving 5 bases not matched to a gene. This CDR3 spans 16 amino acids. Germline loops: CDR1 SGHAT, CDR2 FQNNGV.